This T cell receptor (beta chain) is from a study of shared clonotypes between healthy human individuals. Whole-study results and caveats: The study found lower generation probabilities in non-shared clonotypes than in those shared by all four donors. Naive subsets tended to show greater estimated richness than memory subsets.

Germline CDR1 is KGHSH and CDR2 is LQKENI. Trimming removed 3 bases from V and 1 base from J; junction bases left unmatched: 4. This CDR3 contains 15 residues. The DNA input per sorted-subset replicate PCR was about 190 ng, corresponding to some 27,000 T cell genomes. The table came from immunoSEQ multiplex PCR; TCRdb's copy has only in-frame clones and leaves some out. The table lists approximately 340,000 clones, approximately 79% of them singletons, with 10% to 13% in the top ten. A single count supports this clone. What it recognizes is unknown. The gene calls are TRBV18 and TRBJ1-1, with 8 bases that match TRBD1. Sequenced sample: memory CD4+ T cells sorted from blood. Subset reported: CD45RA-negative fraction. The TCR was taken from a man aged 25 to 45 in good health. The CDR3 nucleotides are TGTGCCAGCTCACCTCCGACAGGGGCGAACACTGAAGCTTTCTTT. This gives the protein CASSPPTGANTEAFF.